The clone carrying this T cell receptor (beta chain) was detected ten times or more. Its cognate antigen is unknown. This record belongs to a study of blood T cells in healthy people across ages. Looking at the study overall: Capture by template switching was about one barcoded beta molecule per two T cells.

Whole-study results and caveats: What prevented conclusive comparison of naive and antigen-experienced cells was that PBMCs were unsorted.

Alongside a J-beta primer mix, a sample-barcoded 5' primer served in a second PCR lasting 7 to 11 cycles. TCRdb analysed the 5' RACE reads with MiXCR anew, one entry per CDR3 protein. The sample holds over a million distinct CDR3 sequences, roughly a quarter seen once. The CDR3 is made up of 11 amino acids. V lost 5 bases and J 10 bases, leaving 9 bases between the germline ends. Researchers report isolating at least 7 million PBMCs per sample. These data also formed part of another study, on T cells of mothers and their children. This second study notes: In unrelated and related pairs, TCR recombination output is shaped in a similar way by thymic selection.

This sequence was found in a girl aged 2-10 years in good health. The sequencing input was blood. The V and J genes are TRBV12-3 or TRBV12-4 and TRBJ2-1; tentatively, D is TRBD1 (6 bases). The CDR3 protein is CASSLGQEQFF. CDR3 in DNA: TGTGCCAGCAGTCTCGGACAGGAGCAGTTCTTC.